The rows below give T cell receptor beta chains drawn from one sample of a study of blood T cells in healthy people across ages. In TCRdb, the 5' RACE reads were re-called with MiXCR into one record per CDR3 protein. The sample has about 730,000 distinct CDR3 sequences, around 40% seen once. The sample comprised blood. Receptor source: a woman aged 55-70 years in good health. Both conserved end residues are part of each CDR3. A D gene is named only where the DNA matches it firmly. Some rows mark clone size as missing; the rest say once, few, many or name a class of expanded clone.

>NA|TRBV15|TRBJ2-5|TRBD1
CATSRERGRGLETQYF
TGTGCCACCAGCAGAGAAAGGGGCAGGGGGCTAGAGACCCAGTACTTC
>NA|TRBV7-2|TRBJ1-4|NA
CASSLGLGQGGEKLFF
TGTGCCAGCAGCTTAGGATTGGGGCAGGGAGGGGAAAAACTGTTTTTT
>NA|TRBV6-2/TRBV6-3|TRBJ2-1|TRBD2
CASSYRRSGTPDEQFF
TGTGCCAGCAGTTATCGGAGAAGCGGGACCCCCGACGAGCAGTTCTTC
>once|TRBV7-3|TRBJ2-3|NA
CAGSTQDSTDTQYF
TGTGCCGGCAGCACACAGGATAGCACAGATACGCAGTATTTT
>many|TRBV20-1|TRBJ1-2|TRBD1
CSARQGAGGYTF
TGCAGTGCTAGGCAGGGGGCGGGTGGCTACACCTTC
>NA|TRBV10-3|TRBJ1-6|TRBD1
CAISESTGGGSPLHF
TGTGCCATCAGTGAGTCGACAGGGGGAGGGTCACCCCTCCACTTT
>few|TRBV2|TRBJ2-1|TRBD2
CASSRTSGGRNEQFF
TGTGCCAGCAGTCGGACTAGCGGGGGACGCAATGAGCAGTTCTTC
>NA|TRBV30|TRBJ1-1|NA
CAWSVIHSGAEAFF
TGTGCCTGGAGTGTAATTCATAGCGGCGCTGAAGCTTTCTTT
>many|TRBV12-3/TRBV12-4|TRBJ2-3|TRBD2
CASNRAGGPDTQYF
TGTGCCAGCAACCGAGCGGGGGGGCCAGATACGCAGTATTTT
>NA|TRBV12-3/TRBV12-4|TRBJ1-4|NA
CASSLGGMREELFF
TGTGCCAGCAGTCTAGGGGGAATGAGGGAAGAACTGTTTTTT
>NA|TRBV3-1|TRBJ1-6|TRBD1
CASSQRTGRSPPHF
TGTGCCAGCAGCCAAAGGACAGGACGTTCACCCCCCCACTTT
>many|TRBV13|TRBJ2-3|NA
CASSLQVDQDTQYF
TGTGCCAGCAGCTTACAGGTGGATCAGGATACGCAGTATTTT